The 15 T cell receptor beta chains below were found in one sample sequenced in a study of shared clonotypes between healthy human individuals (dated by TCRdb to the early 2020s). Libraries were made using the immunoSEQ multiplex PCR assay. TCRdb holds this immuneACCESS table with in-frame rearrangements only. Some clones are missing; in checked studies, unresolved V genes explain under half, and the rest has no known cause. For this sample there are around 2.5 million clones; roughly 93% appear just once. Of the sample, about 0.34% falls within the top ten clones. The sequencing input was naive CD4+ T cells from PBMCs. The cell subset or site label, read with the paper, signifies: CD45RA+ positively selected. The origin of the receptors is a man between 18 and 29 years old in good health. Some clones in this sample may be carry-over from other donors' samples.

The V gene is TRBV9, the J gene TRBJ2-1, with D perhaps matching TRBD2 (5 bases). V was trimmed by 3 bases and J by 2 bases, leaving 15 bases between them. This CDR3 has 16 residues. Germline assignment: CDR1 SGDLS and CDR2 YYNGEE. The CDR3 DNA sequence: TGTGCCAGCAGCGGGAATGGGAGCGGAGCCTACAATGAGCAGTTCTTC. Its translation is CASSGNGSGAYNEQFF. Supplemented by reference TRBV9 and TRBJ2-1, the full variable domain reads DSGVTQTPKHLITATGQRVTLRCSPRSGDLSVYWYQQSLDQGLQFLIQYYNGEERAKGNILERFSAQQFPDLHSELNLSSLELGDSALYFCASSGNGSGAYNEQFFGPGTRLTVL.

This clone showed up just once. The sample carries other DNA sequences with the same CDR3. The chain carries TRBV4-1 and TRBJ2-5, with D uncertain. With 1 base removed from V and 4 bases from J, the gap between germline ends came to 7 bases. The CDR3 contains 13 residues. Germline lookup yields CDR1 MGHRA and CDR2 YSYEKL. The CDR3 DNA reads TGCGCCAGCAGCCAAGTCTTGGGAGAGACCCAGTACTTC. Protein sequence: CASSQVLGETQYF.

The rearrangement uses TRBV7-2 and TRBJ2-5; D is undetermined. The CDR3 covers 16 residues. The V gene lost 0 bases and the J gene lost 4 bases, with 15 bases spanning the gap. The V gene's germline CDR1 is SGHTA and CDR2 FQGNSA. This CDR3 reads CASSLAGFSPGETQYF. Written as DNA, the CDR3 is TGTGCCAGCAGCTTAGCGGGTTTCAGCCCCGGAGAGACCCAGTACTTC. Using reference TRBV7-2 and TRBJ2-5 for the parts outside the CDR3, the full variable domain is GAGVSQSPSNKVTEKGKDVELRCDPISGHTALYWYRQSLGQGLEFLIYFQGNSAPDKSGLPSDRFSAERTGGSVSTLTIQRTQQEDSAVYLCASSLAGFSPGETQYFGPGTRLLVL.

This clone occurred once. V usage is TRBV6-1 and J usage is TRBJ2-1, with D possibly matching TRBD2 (6 bases). V was trimmed by 4 bases and J by 4 bases, leaving 17 bases between them. This CDR3 contains 16 residues. Per the germline V gene, CDR1 is MNHNS and CDR2 is SASEGT. For the CDR3, the DNA is TGTGCCAGCAGTGGGATTGAGCGGGCCTTTTACAATGAGCAGTTCTTC. It yields the protein CASSGIERAFYNEQFF.

This clone was observed a single time. Other DNA sequences of this sample code for an identical CDR3. The DNA for the CDR3 is TGTGCCTGGAGTCCGGGACCCAATCAGCCCCAGCATTTT. Protein: CAWSPGPNQPQHF. V and J are TRBV30 and TRBJ1-5, with D perhaps TRBD1 (5 bases). Germline V CDR1 and CDR2: GTSNPN, SVGIG (reference sequence). Trimming pared 2 bases from V and 3 bases from J, leaving 8 bases between. CDR3 size: 13 residues.

The V gene is TRBV2, the J gene TRBJ1-1; no firm D call. Germline values: CDR1 SNHLY, CDR2 FYNNEI. This CDR3 contains 13 residues. With 6 bases removed from V and 1 base from J, the gap between germline ends came to 9 bases. DNA of the CDR3: TGTGCCAGCAGGATTAGAGAGAACACTGAAGCTTTCTTT. Protein sequence: CASRIRENTEAFF.

The V gene is TRBV7-3, the J gene TRBJ2-3, with D possibly being TRBD1 (6 bases). This CDR3 contains 19 residues. V lost 2 bases and J 0 bases, leaving 21 bases between the germline ends. Germline V gene lookup returns CDR1 SGHTA and CDR2 FQGTGA. CDR3 in DNA: TGTGCCAGCAGCTTATTCCCACCCCAGGCAGGGGTTAGCACAGATACGCAGTATTTT. Translating gives CASSLFPPQAGVSTDTQYF.

V is TRBV6-1 and J is TRBJ2-6, with 8 bases aligning to TRBD1. CDR1 MNHNS and CDR2 SASEGT come from the germline V gene. The CDR3 has 16 residues. V was pared by 3 bases and J by 3 bases, with 4 bases of the junction left unmatched. For the CDR3, the DNA is TGTGCCAGCAGTGAGCAGGGGGCGGGTGGGGCCAACGTCCTGACTTTC. It encodes CASSEQGAGGANVLTF.

The genes are TRBV5-8 and TRBJ1-5, with D hard to call. V was clipped by 2 bases and J by 1 base, with 13 bases between them. Germline CDR1 and CDR2: SGHTS and YDEGEE. The CDR3 contains 16 residues. The CDR3 DNA reads as TGTGCCAGCAGCTTACGTGGGTGGAGCAGCAATCAGCCCCAGCATTTT. This codes for CASSLRGWSSNQPQHF.

In the case of this clone: The sample holds other DNA sequences that translate to the same CDR3. J is TRBJ2-5 and V is TRBV15; 10 bases agree with TRBD1. The CDR3 has 14 amino acids. V lost 1 base, J lost 4 bases, and 0 bases stayed unmatched. The germline V gene has CDR1 LNHNV and CDR2 YYDKDF (reference sequence). DNA of the CDR3: TGTGCCACCAGCAGAGGGGACAGGGGAGAGACCCAGTACTTC. It is translated as CATSRGDRGETQYF. The full variable domain, in which reference TRBV15 and TRBJ2-5 provide the parts outside the CDR3, is DAMVIQNPRYQVTQFGKPVTLSCSQTLNHNVMYWYQQKSSQAPKLLFHYYDKDFNNEADTPDNFQSRRPNTSFCFLDIRSPGLGDTAMYLCATSRGDRGETQYFGPGTRLLVL.

The rearrangement uses TRBV28 and TRBJ1-2; 7 bases are a match to TRBD1. V was clipped by 6 bases and J by 4 bases; unmatched bases: 8. The CDR3 sequence is 14 residues long. CDR1 MDHEN and CDR2 SYDVKM come from the germline V gene. This chain's CDR3 is CASRTGRRGYGYTF. The CDR3 DNA sequence: TGTGCCAGCAGGACAGGGCGGAGGGGCTATGGCTACACCTTC.

CDR3 nucleotides: TGCAGCGTTGGCGGGACAGGGCTCTATGGCTACACCTTC. Protein product: CSVGGTGLYGYTF. The genes are TRBV29-1 and TRBJ1-2; TRBD1 aligns across 9 bases. In germline, CDR1 is SQVTM, CDR2 ANQGSEA. Losses at the gene ends were 4 bases for V and 4 bases for J; bases not matched to a gene: 4. This CDR3 has 13 residues.

The chain recombines TRBV7-3 with TRBJ2-5; TRBD2 matches 8 bases. The germline CDR1 and CDR2 sequences are SGHTA and FQGTGA. After removal of 3 bases from V and 5 bases from J, the junction contained 5 bases not matched to a gene. This CDR3 spans 14 amino acids. CDR3 DNA sequence: TGTGCCAGCAGCTTTCGGGGGGGAGCGGAGACCCAGTACTTC. Amino acids: CASSFRGGAETQYF. Looking up the rest from reference TRBV7-3 and TRBJ2-5 gives the full variable domain: GAGVSQTPSNKVTEKGKYVELRCDPISGHTALYWYRQSLGQGPEFLIYFQGTGAADDSGLPNDRFFAVRPEGSVSTLKIQRTERGDSAVYLCASSFRGGAETQYFGPGTRLLVL.

The sample holds one count of this clone. The genes are TRBV2 and TRBJ1-2; 7 bases are shared with TRBD1. With 8 bases clipped from V and 7 bases from J, the junction kept 10 bases outside the gene matches. The CDR3 has 13 amino acids. Looked up from germline, CDR1 is SNHLY and CDR2 is FYNNEI. CDR3 amino acids: CASDETGFAGYTF. As DNA, the CDR3 is TGTGCCAGCGACGAGACAGGGTTTGCTGGCTACACCTTC. The full variable domain, completed using reference TRBV2 and TRBJ1-2, is EPEVTQTPSHQVTQMGQEVILRCVPISNHLYFYWYRQILGQKVEFLVSFYNNEISEKSEIFDDQFSVERPDGSNFTLKIRSTKLEDSAMYFCASDETGFAGYTFGSGTRLTVV.

The V gene is TRBV28, the J gene TRBJ2-5; no clear D. The CDR3 runs 12 residues. The germline V gene has CDR1 MDHEN and CDR2 SYDVKM. The germline V and J ends were trimmed by 6 bases and 5 bases, with 10 bases remaining between them. CDR3 protein: CASRYNSETQYF. The DNA of the CDR3 is TGTGCCAGCAGATACAATTCTGAGACCCAGTACTTC.